This TCR beta chain was identified during a study of OX40 agonist ivuxolimab in advanced cancers. Study as a whole: Hepatocellular carcinoma, melanoma, renal cell or head and neck cancer affected the dose-escalation patients. Age averaged around 60 years (range about 23 to 80), and more than 80% were male. Study outcomes and limitations: Expanded clones were, on average, more numerous in CD8+ T cells than in CD4+.

Remarks on this clone: Its antigen is not identified.

Sequenced by immunoSEQ multiplex PCR; TCRdb stores in-frame clones only, minus some. The sample has around 46,000 clones, approximately 85% seen once. Excluded were patients having autoimmune disease history or systemic immunosuppression. V was cut by 5 bases and J by 11 bases, with 22 bases left in between. The CDR3 loop spans 15 amino acids. Germline CDR1 is SEHNR and CDR2 is FQNEAQ (reference sequence). J is TRBJ2-1 and V is TRBV7-9; D ambiguous. The sequencing used CD4+ or CD8+ T cells sorted from blood, collected in a trial of the OX40 agonist ivuxolimab. The source of this sequence is an adult with an advanced solid tumor such as melanoma, head and neck, liver or kidney cancer. DNA for the CDR3: TGTGCCAGCAGCCCCACCCAAGAAACGAGAGAGCAGCAGTTCTTC. Encoded protein: CASSPTQETREQQFF.